Listed below are T cell receptor beta chains from one sample, sequenced in a study of cytomegalovirus exposure and HLA in healthy donors. Generated by immunoSEQ multiplex PCR, the TCRdb table keeps only in-frame clones and is missing some. This table has 180,000 or so clones, approximately 78% appearing once. Sequencing was done on a sample of PBMCs. The origin of the receptors is a human donor in good health. The CDR3 runs from the conserved cysteine through the conserved F or W. D genes are given only for firm matches. Not all rows give a size; the values are once, few, many and, for expanded clones, a class.

TRBV5-1,few,-,TRBJ1-1,TGCGCCAGCAGCTTGGCAGGGATGGGAGCTTTCTTT,CASSLAGMGAFF
TRBV4-3,-,TRBD1,TRBJ1-1,TGCGCCAGCAGCCAAGAACCAGGACAGGCCACTGAAGCTTTCTTT,CASSQEPGQATEAFF
TRBV9,-,-,TRBJ2-3,TGTGCCAGCAGCGTAGGCGATAGCCTGACAGATACGCAGTATTTT,CASSVGDSLTDTQYF
TRBV7-9,-,-,TRBJ2-2,TGTGCCAGCAGCTTAGGACAGACCTTCGACGGGGAGCTGTTTTTT,CASSLGQTFDGELFF
TRBV5-6,-,-,TRBJ2-6,TGTGCCAGCAGCTTGTACTCGGGGACTTCTGGGGCCAACGTCCTGACTTTC,CASSLYSGTSGANVLTF
TRBV6-5,-,TRBD2,TRBJ2-7,TGTGCCAGCAGCGGCCGGACTAGCGGGTCCTACGAGCAGTACTTC,CASSGRTSGSYEQYF
TRBV4-3,-,TRBD1,TRBJ2-1,TGCGCCAGCAGCCAAGATATTGGGACAGTGAGTAGTGAGCAGTTCTTC,CASSQDIGTVSSEQFF
TRBV5-1,-,-,TRBJ1-1,TGCGCCAGCAGCGTAACGGACGGGACAATACGGAACACTGAAGCTTTCTTT,CASSVTDGTIRNTEAFF
TRBV6-1,-,-,TRBJ1-2,TGTGCCAGCAGGGACGGGGGGGCGCGTGGCTACACCTTC,CASRDGGARGYTF
TRBV19,-,TRBD1,TRBJ1-1,TGTGCCAGTCTGGGACACGGGGAACAGGGGGTCGGCGCTGAAGCTTTCTTT,CASLGHGEQGVGAEAFF
TRBV5-4,-,TRBD1,TRBJ2-7,TGTGCCAGCAGCGATCCGACAGGGCAATACGAGCAGTACTTC,CASSDPTGQYEQYF
TRBV10-3,-,TRBD2,TRBJ2-1,TGTGCCATCAGAGCGACTAGCGGGGGACTGAGCTCCTACAATGAGCAGTTCTTC,CAIRATSGGLSSYNEQFF